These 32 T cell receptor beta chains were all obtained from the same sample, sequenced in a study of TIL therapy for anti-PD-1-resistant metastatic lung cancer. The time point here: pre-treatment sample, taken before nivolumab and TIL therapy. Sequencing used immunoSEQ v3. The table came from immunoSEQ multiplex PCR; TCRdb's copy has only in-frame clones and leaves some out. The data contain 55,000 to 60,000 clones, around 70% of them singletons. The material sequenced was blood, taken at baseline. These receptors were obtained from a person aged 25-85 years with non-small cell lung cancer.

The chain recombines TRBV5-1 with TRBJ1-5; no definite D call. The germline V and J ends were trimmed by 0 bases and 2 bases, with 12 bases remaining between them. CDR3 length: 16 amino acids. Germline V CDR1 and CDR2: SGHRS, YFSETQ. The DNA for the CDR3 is TGCGCCAGCAGCTTGGGGAAGTCCGACGGCAATCAGCCCCAGCATTTT. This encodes CASSLGKSDGNQPQHF.

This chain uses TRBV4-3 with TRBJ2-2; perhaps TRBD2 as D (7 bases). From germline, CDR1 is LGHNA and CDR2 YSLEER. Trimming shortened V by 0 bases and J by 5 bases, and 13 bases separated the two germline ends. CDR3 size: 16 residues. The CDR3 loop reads CASSQDLRGGTGELFF. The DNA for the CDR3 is TGCGCCAGCAGCCAAGATCTGAGGGGGGGGACCGGGGAGCTGTTTTTT.

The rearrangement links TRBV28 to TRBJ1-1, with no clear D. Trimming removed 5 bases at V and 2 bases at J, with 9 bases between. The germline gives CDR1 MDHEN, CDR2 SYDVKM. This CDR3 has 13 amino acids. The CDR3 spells CASSPYSNTEAFF. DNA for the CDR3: TGTGCCAGCAGTCCCTACAGCAACACTGAAGCTTTCTTT.

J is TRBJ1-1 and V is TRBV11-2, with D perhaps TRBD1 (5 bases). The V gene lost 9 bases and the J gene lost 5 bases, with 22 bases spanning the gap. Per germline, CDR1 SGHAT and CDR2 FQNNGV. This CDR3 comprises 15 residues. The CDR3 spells CASSPLAGGGTEAFF. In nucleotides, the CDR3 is TGTGCCAGTTCTCCCTTAGCTGGGGGGGGGACTGAAGCTTTCTTT.

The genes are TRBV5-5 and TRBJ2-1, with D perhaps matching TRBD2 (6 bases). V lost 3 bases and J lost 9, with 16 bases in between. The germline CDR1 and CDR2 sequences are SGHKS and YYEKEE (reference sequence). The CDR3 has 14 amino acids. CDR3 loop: CASSSLVAAGEQFF. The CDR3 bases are TGTGCCAGCAGCTCATTGGTGGCAGCGGGTGAGCAGTTCTTC.

The CDR3 nucleotides read TGCGCCAGCAGCCTGGGACAGGCGAACACTGAAGCTTTCTTT. It specifies CASSLGQANTEAFF. This sequence joins TRBV5-1 and TRBJ1-1; TRBD1 matches at 8 bases. With 4 bases clipped from V and 1 base from J, the junction kept 3 bases outside the gene matches. The CDR3 contains 14 residues. Germline V gives CDR1 SGHRS, CDR2 YFSETQ.

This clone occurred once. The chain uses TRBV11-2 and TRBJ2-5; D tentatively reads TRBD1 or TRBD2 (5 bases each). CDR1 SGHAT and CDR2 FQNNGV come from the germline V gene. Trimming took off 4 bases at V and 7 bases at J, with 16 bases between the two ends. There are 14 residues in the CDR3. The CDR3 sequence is CASSSTSGTVTQYF. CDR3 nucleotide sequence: TGTGCCAGCAGCTCAACGTCCGGGACGGTGACCCAGTACTTC.

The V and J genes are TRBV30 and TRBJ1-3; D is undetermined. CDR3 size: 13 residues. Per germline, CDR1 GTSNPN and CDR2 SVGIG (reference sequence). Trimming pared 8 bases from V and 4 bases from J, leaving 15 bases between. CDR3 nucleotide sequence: TGTGCCGGGAATCGTGGTGTGGGAAACACCATATATTTT. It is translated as CAGNRGVGNTIYF.

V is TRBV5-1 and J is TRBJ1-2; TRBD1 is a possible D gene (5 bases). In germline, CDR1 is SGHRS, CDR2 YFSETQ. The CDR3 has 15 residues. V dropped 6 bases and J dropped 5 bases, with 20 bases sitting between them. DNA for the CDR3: TGCGCCAGCACACGGGACGGGGGTTTGGCGTATGGCTACACCTTC. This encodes CASTRDGGLAYGYTF.

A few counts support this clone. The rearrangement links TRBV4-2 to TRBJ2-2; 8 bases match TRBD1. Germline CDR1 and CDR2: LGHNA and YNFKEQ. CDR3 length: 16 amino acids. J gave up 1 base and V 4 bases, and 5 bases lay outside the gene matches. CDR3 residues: CASSPLGQGNTGELFF. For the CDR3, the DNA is TGTGCCAGCAGCCCACTAGGACAGGGGAACACCGGGGAGCTGTTTTTT.

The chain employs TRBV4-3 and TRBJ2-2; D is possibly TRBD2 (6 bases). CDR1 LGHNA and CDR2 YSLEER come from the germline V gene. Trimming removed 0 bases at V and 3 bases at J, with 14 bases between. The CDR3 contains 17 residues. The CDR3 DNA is TGCGCCAGCAGCCAAGATCACGGGGGACTTTACACCGGGGAGCTGTTTTTT. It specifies CASSQDHGGLYTGELFF.

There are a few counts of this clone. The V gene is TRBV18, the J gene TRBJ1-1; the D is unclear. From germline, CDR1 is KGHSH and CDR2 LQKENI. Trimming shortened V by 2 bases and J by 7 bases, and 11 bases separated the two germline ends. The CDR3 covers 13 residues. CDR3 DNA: TGTGCCAGCTCACCAATGGCAGGCCTTGAAGCTTTCTTT. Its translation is CASSPMAGLEAFF.

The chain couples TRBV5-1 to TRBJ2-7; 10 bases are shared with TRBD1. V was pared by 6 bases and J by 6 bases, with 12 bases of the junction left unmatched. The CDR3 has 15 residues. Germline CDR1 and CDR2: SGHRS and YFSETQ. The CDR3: CASKRTGGNEGEQYF. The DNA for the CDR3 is TGCGCCAGCAAGAGGACAGGGGGAAATGAGGGCGAGCAGTACTTC. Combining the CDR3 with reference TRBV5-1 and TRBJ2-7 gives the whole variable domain KAGVTQTPRYLIKTRGQQVTLSCSPISGHRSVSWYQQTPGQGLQFLFEYFSETQRNKGNFPGRFSGRQFSNSRSEMNVSTLELGDSALYLCASKRTGGNEGEQYFGPGTRLTVT.

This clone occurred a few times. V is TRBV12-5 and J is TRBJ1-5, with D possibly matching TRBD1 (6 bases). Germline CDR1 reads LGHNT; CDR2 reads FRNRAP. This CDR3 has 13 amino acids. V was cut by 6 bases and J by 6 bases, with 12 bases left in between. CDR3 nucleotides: TGTGCTAGTGGCTTAAGACAGGCTCAGCCCCAGCATTTT. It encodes CASGLRQAQPQHF.

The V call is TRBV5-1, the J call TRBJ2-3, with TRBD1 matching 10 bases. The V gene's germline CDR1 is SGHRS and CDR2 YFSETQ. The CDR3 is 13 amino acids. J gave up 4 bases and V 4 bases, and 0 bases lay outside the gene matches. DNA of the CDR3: TGCGCCAGCAGCGGGACAGGGGCAGATACGCAGTATTTT. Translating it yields CASSGTGADTQYF. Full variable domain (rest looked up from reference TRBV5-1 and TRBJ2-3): KAGVTQTPRYLIKTRGQQVTLSCSPISGHRSVSWYQQTPGQGLQFLFEYFSETQRNKGNFPGRFSGRQFSNSRSEMNVSTLELGDSALYLCASSGTGADTQYFGPGTRLTVL.

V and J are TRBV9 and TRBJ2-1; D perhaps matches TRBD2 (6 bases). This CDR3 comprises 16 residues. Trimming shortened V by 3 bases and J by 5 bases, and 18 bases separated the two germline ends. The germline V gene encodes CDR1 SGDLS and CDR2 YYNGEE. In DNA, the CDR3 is TGTGCCAGCAGCGGACGGGACTTGTTATCTGACAATGAGCAGTTCTTC. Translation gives CASSGRDLLSDNEQFF.

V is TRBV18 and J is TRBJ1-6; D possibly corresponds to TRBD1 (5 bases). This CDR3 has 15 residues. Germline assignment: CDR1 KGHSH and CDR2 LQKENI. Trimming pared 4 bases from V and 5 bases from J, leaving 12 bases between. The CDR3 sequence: CASSLQDKNNSPLHF. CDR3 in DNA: TGTGCCAGCTCACTCCAGGACAAGAATAATTCACCCCTCCACTTT. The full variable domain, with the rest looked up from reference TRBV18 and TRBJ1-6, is NAGVMQNPRHLVRRRGQEARLRCSPMKGHSHVYWYRQLPEEGLKFMVYLQKENIIDESGMPKERFSAEFPKEGPSILRIQQVVRGDSAAYFCASSLQDKNNSPLHFGNGTRLTVT.

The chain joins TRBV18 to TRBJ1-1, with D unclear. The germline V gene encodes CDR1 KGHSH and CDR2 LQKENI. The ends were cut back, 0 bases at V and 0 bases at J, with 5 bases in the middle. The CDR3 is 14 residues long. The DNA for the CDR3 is TGTGCCAGCTCACCACCGTCGGTGAACACTGAAGCTTTCTTT. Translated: CASSPPSVNTEAFF. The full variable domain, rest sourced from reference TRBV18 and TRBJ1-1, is NAGVMQNPRHLVRRRGQEARLRCSPMKGHSHVYWYRQLPEEGLKFMVYLQKENIIDESGMPKERFSAEFPKEGPSILRIQQVVRGDSAAYFCASSPPSVNTEAFFGQGTRLTVV.

The CDR3 bases are TGTGCCAGCAGTTTACCTACCCCGGAGACCCAGTACTTC. Protein: CASSLPTPETQYF. The V gene is TRBV28, the J gene TRBJ2-5; D is undetermined. Germline V gene data show CDR1 as MDHEN and CDR2 as SYDVKM. With 2 bases removed from V and 5 bases from J, the gap between germline ends came to 9 bases. The CDR3 covers 13 residues.

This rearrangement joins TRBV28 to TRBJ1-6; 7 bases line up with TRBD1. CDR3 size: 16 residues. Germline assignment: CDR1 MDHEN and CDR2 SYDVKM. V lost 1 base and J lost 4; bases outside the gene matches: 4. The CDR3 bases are TGTGCCAGCAGTTTATTCAGGGGGAGATATAATTCACCCCTCCACTTT. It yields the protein CASSLFRGRYNSPLHF. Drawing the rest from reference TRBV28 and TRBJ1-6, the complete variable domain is DVKVTQSSRYLVKRTGEKVFLECVQDMDHENMFWYRQDPGLGLRLIYFSYDVKMKEKGDIPEGYSVSREKKERFSLILESASTNQTSMYLCASSLFRGRYNSPLHFGNGTRLTVT.

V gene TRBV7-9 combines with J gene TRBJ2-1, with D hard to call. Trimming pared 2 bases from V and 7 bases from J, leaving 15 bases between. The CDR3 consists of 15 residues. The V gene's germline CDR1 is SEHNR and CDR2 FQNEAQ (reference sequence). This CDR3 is CASSLYQTSRNEQFF. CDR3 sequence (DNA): TGTGCCAGCAGCTTATACCAAACCTCGAGAAATGAGCAGTTCTTC. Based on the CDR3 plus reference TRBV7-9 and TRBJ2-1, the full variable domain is DTGVSQNPRHKITKRGQNVTFRCDPISEHNRLYWYRQTLGQGPEFLTYFQNEAQLEKSRLLSDRFSAERPKGSFSTLEIQRTEQGDSAMYLCASSLYQTSRNEQFFGPGTRLTVL.

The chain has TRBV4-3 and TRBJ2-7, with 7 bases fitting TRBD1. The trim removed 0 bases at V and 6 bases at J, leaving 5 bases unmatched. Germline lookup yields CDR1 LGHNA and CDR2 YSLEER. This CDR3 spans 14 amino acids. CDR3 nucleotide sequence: TGCGCCAGCAGCCAAGATTCCAGGGGGTTCGAGCAGTACTTC. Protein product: CASSQDSRGFEQYF.

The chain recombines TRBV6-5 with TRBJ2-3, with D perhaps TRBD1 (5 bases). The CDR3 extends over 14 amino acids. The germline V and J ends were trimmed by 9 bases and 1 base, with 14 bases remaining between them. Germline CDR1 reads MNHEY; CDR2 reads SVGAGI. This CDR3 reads CARGWGRRTDTQYF. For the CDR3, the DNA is TGTGCCAGGGGGTGGGGCAGGCGCACAGATACGCAGTATTTT.

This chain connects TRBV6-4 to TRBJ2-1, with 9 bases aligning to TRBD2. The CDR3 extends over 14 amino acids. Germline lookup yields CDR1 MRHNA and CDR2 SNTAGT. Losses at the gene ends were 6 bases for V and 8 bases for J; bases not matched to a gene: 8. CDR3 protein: CASREAGGVDEQFF. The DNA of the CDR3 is TGTGCCAGCAGAGAAGCGGGAGGTGTGGATGAGCAGTTCTTC.

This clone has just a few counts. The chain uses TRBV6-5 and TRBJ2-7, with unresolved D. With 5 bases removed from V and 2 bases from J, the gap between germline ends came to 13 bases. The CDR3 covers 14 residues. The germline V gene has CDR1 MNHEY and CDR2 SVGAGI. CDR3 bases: TGTGCCAGCAGTCCCTATTTCGGCCCCTACGAGCAGTACTTC. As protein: CASSPYFGPYEQYF.

As DNA, the CDR3 is TGTGCCAGCAGTTTACGTGGCTACGAGCAGTACTTC. Encoded protein: CASSLRGYEQYF. The chain links TRBV27 to TRBJ2-7, with D hard to call. Germline V gene sequence: CDR1 MNHEY, CDR2 SMNVEV (reference sequence). Trimming pared 2 bases from V and 3 bases from J, leaving 5 bases between. The CDR3 sequence is 12 residues long.

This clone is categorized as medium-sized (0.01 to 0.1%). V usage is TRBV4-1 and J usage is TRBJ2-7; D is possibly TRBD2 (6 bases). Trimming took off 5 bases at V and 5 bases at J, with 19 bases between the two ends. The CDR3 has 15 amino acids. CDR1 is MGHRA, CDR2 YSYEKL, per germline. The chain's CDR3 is CASSTTGLADHEQYF. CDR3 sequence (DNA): TGCGCCAGCAGCACTACGGGACTCGCAGACCACGAGCAGTACTTC.

For the CDR3, the DNA is TGTGCCTGGAGTTTCCAGCTCCCCCGGGGCCAGCATCAGCCCCAGCATTTT. Its translation: CAWSFQLPRGQHQPQHF. The chain uses TRBV30 and TRBJ1-5; TRBD1 is a possible D gene (5 bases). V lost 2 bases and J 5 bases, leaving 22 bases between the germline ends. In germline, CDR1 is GTSNPN, CDR2 SVGIG (reference sequence). This CDR3 is 17 amino acids long.

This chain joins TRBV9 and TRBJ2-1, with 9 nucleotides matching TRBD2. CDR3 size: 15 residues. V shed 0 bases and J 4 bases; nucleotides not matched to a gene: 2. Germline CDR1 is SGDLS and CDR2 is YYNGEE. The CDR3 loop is CASSVGAGGYNEQFF. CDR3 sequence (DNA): TGTGCCAGCAGCGTAGGAGCGGGGGGATACAATGAGCAGTTCTTC.

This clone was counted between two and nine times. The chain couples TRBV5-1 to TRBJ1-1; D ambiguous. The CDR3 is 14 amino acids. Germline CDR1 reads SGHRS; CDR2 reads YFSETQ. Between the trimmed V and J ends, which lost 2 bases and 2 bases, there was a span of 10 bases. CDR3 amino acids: CASSFLSENTEAFF. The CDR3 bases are TGCGCCAGCAGCTTTCTTTCAGAAAACACTGAAGCTTTCTTT.

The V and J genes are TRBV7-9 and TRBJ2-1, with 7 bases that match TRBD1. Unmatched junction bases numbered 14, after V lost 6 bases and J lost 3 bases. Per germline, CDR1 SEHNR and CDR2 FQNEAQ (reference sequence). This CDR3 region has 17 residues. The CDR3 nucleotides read TGTGCCAGCAGGCTCACAGGGGAGCTCCAACGCTACAATGAGCAGTTCTTC. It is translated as CASRLTGELQRYNEQFF.

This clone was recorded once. The CDR3 is CASSYTTASQELFF. DNA of the CDR3: TGTGCCAGCAGTTACACGACAGCCTCCCAGGAGCTGTTTTTT. The chain recombines TRBV6-6 with TRBJ2-2, with D perhaps TRBD1 (5 bases). Trimming removed 2 bases at V and 10 bases at J, with 14 bases between. There are 14 residues in the CDR3. CDR1 and CDR2 from the germline V gene are MNHNY and SVGAGI (reference sequence).